These T cell receptor beta chains were read from a single sample in a study of monozygotic twins with inflammatory bowel disease. TCRdb reprocessed the 5' RACE reads; each CDR3 protein has one entry and no DNA is given. This sample's table has approximately 400,000 distinct CDR3 sequences. Sequenced sample: blood. All receptors come from a human donor with ulcerative colitis or Crohn's disease, or a healthy co-twin of an affected twin (not recorded which). Each CDR3 is given with its conserved first and last residue.

J gene: TRBJ1-3; V gene: TRBV25-1; CDR3 protein: CASSEERTGNTIYF
J gene: TRBJ1-2; V gene: TRBV6-2/TRBV6-3; CDR3 protein: CASTLRRPGTNYGYTF
J gene: TRBJ1-1; V gene: TRBV11-2; CDR3 protein: CASRPVRGVNTEAFF
J gene: TRBJ2-1; V gene: TRBV30; CDR3 protein: CAWSGLADNEQFF
J gene: TRBJ2-1; V gene: TRBV5-1; CDR3 protein: CASSEGRGGYGEQFF
J gene: TRBJ2-3; V gene: TRBV10-3; CDR3 protein: CAISERESTDTQYF
J gene: TRBJ2-5; V gene: TRBV5-1; CDR3 protein: CASSLLAPGTGETQYF
J gene: TRBJ2-7; V gene: TRBV6-2/TRBV6-3; CDR3 protein: CASTEKSGSSTYEQYF
J gene: TRBJ1-2; V gene: TRBV18; CDR3 protein: CASRTGEKYGYTF
J gene: TRBJ1-5; V gene: TRBV20-1; CDR3 protein: CSARDQGNNQPQHF
J gene: TRBJ2-3; V gene: TRBV5-1; CDR3 protein: CASSLEGSRTARTDTQYF
J gene: TRBJ2-5; V gene: TRBV10-3; CDR3 protein: CAISDGTSRETQYF
J gene: TRBJ2-1; V gene: TRBV5-1; CDR3 protein: CASSTGLAGVGEQFF
J gene: TRBJ2-3; V gene: TRBV7-2; CDR3 protein: CASSLEPPPYF
J gene: TRBJ1-1; V gene: TRBV20-1; CDR3 protein: CSARDPRTRASTEAFF
J gene: TRBJ1-6; V gene: TRBV5-1; CDR3 protein: CASSAETGRFSPLHF
J gene: TRBJ2-2; V gene: TRBV2; CDR3 protein: CASSGQGIGELFF
J gene: TRBJ1-1; V gene: TRBV12-3/TRBV12-4; CDR3 protein: CASRYRRGGQWTEAFF
J gene: TRBJ2-7; V gene: TRBV30; CDR3 protein: CAWTQPGRTYEQYF
J gene: TRBJ2-2; V gene: TRBV11-2; CDR3 protein: CASSRSVGYTGELFF
J gene: TRBJ2-2; V gene: TRBV30; CDR3 protein: CAWSPGATGELFF
J gene: TRBJ2-1; V gene: TRBV5-1; CDR3 protein: CASSLEGTGGYNEQFF